This paragraph reports one T cell receptor beta chain. The antigen is not known. The entry originates in a study of persistence of HIV-infected CD4 T cells. This was the immunoSEQ version 4 assay in survey mode. Here immunoSEQ multiplex PCR was the method, and the copy in TCRdb shows in-frame clones only, minus some. The table lists just under 20,000 clones, approximately 78% of them singletons. This CDR3 is 14 amino acids long. Trimming took 3 bases from V and 4 from J, leaving 12 bases between them. The germline V gene has CDR1 MDHEN and CDR2 SYDVKM. Stimulation used 9 to 10 ug/mL lysate from CMV-infected fibroblasts. CD4+ T cells upregulating both CD40 ligand and CD69 were sorted as responding cells. Adults with HIV-1 started suppressive ART while chronically infected.

The sequences come from CD4+ T cells sorted from PBMCs after roughly 17-hour stimulation, collected from a patient who received antiretroviral therapy. This sequence joins TRBV28 and TRBJ1-2; D remains unclear. The clonotype originates from an adult man with HIV who was CMV-seropositive. DNA for the CDR3: TGTGCCAGCAGTTTGGAACAGACCTCCTATGGCTACACCTTC. Its protein product is CASSLEQTSYGYTF.